A selection of T cell receptor beta chains follows, all from one sample in a study of shared clonotypes between healthy human individuals. The method was immunoSEQ multiplex PCR; TCRdb's version includes in-frame clones alone and lacks a portion of them. This sample has millions of clones, with over 90% found just once. Sequenced: naive CD4+ T cells from PBMCs. These receptor sequences come from a young man in good health. Some clones in this sample may be carry-over from other donors' samples. Both conserved end residues are part of each CDR3. D genes are given only for firm matches. Size is stated for part of the rows, as once, few or many counts, or as a class when the clone is expanded.

>once|TRBJ2-3|-|TRBV10-1
TGCGCCAGCAGTGAGTTGGGAGTCTGGGATACGCAGTATTTT
CASSELGVWDTQYF
>-|TRBJ2-3|TRBD1|TRBV28
TGTGCCAGCAGTACCCGGGACAGGGCGCGCACAGATACGCAGTATTTT
CASSTRDRARTDTQYF
>-|TRBJ1-2|-|TRBV4-1
TGCGCCAGCAGCCAAGGAGGGTGGGATGGCTACACCTTC
CASSQGGWDGYTF
>-|TRBJ1-2|TRBD1|TRBV7-9
TGTGCCAGCACCCAGGGGGGCTATGGCTACACCTTC
CASTQGGYGYTF
>-|TRBJ1-2|TRBD1|TRBV7-9
TGTGCCAGCAGCTTCACAGGGGATTCTAACTATGGCTACACCTTC
CASSFTGDSNYGYTF
>-|TRBJ1-1|-|TRBV28
TGTGCCAGCAGACCCGACGGGGCGAGGAACACTGAAGCTTTCTTT
CASRPDGARNTEAFF
>-|TRBJ2-4|TRBD2|TRBV6-1
TGTGCCAGCAGTGAAACGGTAATAGCGGGAGGGCATTTGGCCAAAAACATTCAGTACTTC
CASSETVIAGGHLAKNIQYF
>-|TRBJ2-7|TRBD2|TRBV14
TGTGCCAGCAGCCCTACTAGCGGATCCACATGGGAGCAGTACTTC
CASSPTSGSTWEQYF
>-|TRBJ2-2|TRBD2|TRBV6-4
TGTGCCAGCAGGCGACTAGCGGGTTTTGTCGGGGAGCTGTTTTTT
CASRRLAGFVGELFF
>-|TRBJ2-7|-|TRBV5-8
TGTGCCAGCAGCTTGGGCGAAGGCTTCCCTCTCGAGCAGTACTTC
CASSLGEGFPLEQYF
>-|TRBJ1-2|-|TRBV9
TGTGCCAGCAGGAAGGACTATGGCTACACCTTC
CASRKDYGYTF
>-|TRBJ2-5|TRBD2|TRBV28
TGTGCCAGCAGTTCGTGGGGGGGGTACCAAGAGACCCAGTACTTC
CASSSWGGYQETQYF
>-|TRBJ2-2|-|TRBV5-1
TGCGCCAGCAGCTTGGCCGCAGGGGCGCGTACCGGGGAGCTGTTTTTT
CASSLAAGARTGELFF
>-|TRBJ1-5|-|TRBV4-3
TGCGCCAGCAGCCGGGAGAGGGATAAGGATCAGCCCCAGCATTTT
CASSRERDKDQPQHF
>-|TRBJ2-1|TRBD1|TRBV28
TGTGCCAGCAGTCCCCAACAGGGGCTCTACAATGAGCAGTTCTTC
CASSPQQGLYNEQFF
>-|TRBJ1-1|-|TRBV4-1
TGCGCCAGCAGCCCTTCGACTCTCGGCCCTGAAGCTTTCTTT
CASSPSTLGPEAFF
>once|TRBJ2-1|-|TRBV9
TGTGCCAGCAGTCAGACCCCTTGGGACAATGAGCAGTTCTTC
CASSQTPWDNEQFF
>-|TRBJ2-1|-|TRBV7-3
TGTGCCAGCAGCCTCGGGACTCGCCCGAGTGGTGAGCAGTTCTTC
CASSLGTRPSGEQFF
>-|TRBJ2-2|-|TRBV27
TGTGCCAGCAGACCCCAGGTTCGGTTCACCGGGGAGCTGTTTTTT
CASRPQVRFTGELFF
>-|TRBJ2-5|TRBD2|TRBV15
TGTGCCACCAGCAGAGATGGGACTAGCGGGGAACAAGAGACCCAGTACTTC
CATSRDGTSGEQETQYF
>-|TRBJ2-7|TRBD1|TRBV30
TGTGCCTGGAGCCGGGACAGGGCTTACGAGCAGTACTTC
CAWSRDRAYEQYF
>-|TRBJ2-3|-|TRBV5-8
TGTGCCAGCAGCTTGGCAACAGATACGCAGTATTTT
CASSLATDTQYF
>-|TRBJ2-5|TRBD2|TRBV4-1
TGCGCCAGCAGCCAAACGGGACGGGGGGACCAAGAGACCCAGTACTTC
CASSQTGRGDQETQYF
>-|TRBJ1-4|TRBD1|TRBV2
TGTGCCAGCAGGCTGGCACAGGGGGCCTTGTATGAAAAACTGTTTTTT
CASRLAQGALYEKLFF
>once|TRBJ2-7|TRBD2|TRBV7-8
TGTGCCAGCAGCTCACGACTAGCATCGAGCTCCTACGAGCAGTACTTC
CASSSRLASSSYEQYF
>few|TRBJ1-1|-|TRBV6-1
TGTGCCAGCAGTGTGTTTTGGGGAGGCTTTGGGAACACTGAAGCTTTCTTT
CASSVFWGGFGNTEAFF
>few|TRBJ2-7|TRBD2|TRBV9
TGTGCCAGCAGCGTAACTAGCGGGCAAACCGAGCAGTACTTC
CASSVTSGQTEQYF
>-|TRBJ2-7|TRBD2|TRBV18
TGTGCCAGCTCACCGATACTAGCGGGAGTGTCCCACGAGCAGTACTTC
CASSPILAGVSHEQYF
>-|TRBJ2-7|-|TRBV29-1
TGCAGCGTTTCAGGTACCTACGAGCAGTACTTC
CSVSGTYEQYF
>-|TRBJ1-6|-|TRBV5-1
TGCGCCAGCAGCGTAGGACGAAATTCACCCCTCCACTTT
CASSVGRNSPLHF
>-|TRBJ2-1|-|TRBV4-1
TGCGCCAGCAGCACATATGGGTTGAGCTCCTACAATGAGCAGTTCTTC
CASSTYGLSSYNEQFF
>-|TRBJ2-5|-|TRBV18
TGTGCCAGCTCACCGGCGACAGGAAGAGAGACCCAGTACTTC
CASSPATGRETQYF
>-|TRBJ1-2|-|TRBV4-2
TGTGCCAGCAGCCAAGGATTCAGCAGGGGCCCCCAGGGGGGCTACACCTTC
CASSQGFSRGPQGGYTF
>-|TRBJ1-2|-|TRBV10-1
TGCGCCACCCCTTTCGACCCTGGCTACACCTTC
CATPFDPGYTF
>once|TRBJ1-3|-|TRBV6-1
TGTGCCAGCAGTGAAGTGTTGGTGAACCTCTCTGGAAACACCATATATTTT
CASSEVLVNLSGNTIYF
>-|TRBJ2-7|TRBD1|TRBV7-2
TGTGCCAGCAGCTTAGGGGTGACAGGGTCCTACGAGCAGTACTTC
CASSLGVTGSYEQYF
>-|TRBJ2-7|TRBD1|TRBV19
TGTGCCAGTAGCGGACAGGGGAGCTCCTACGAGCAGTACTTC
CASSGQGSSYEQYF
>-|TRBJ2-1|TRBD2|TRBV30
TGTGCCTGGACTGGACTAGCGGGATACAATGAGCAGTTCTTC
CAWTGLAGYNEQFF
>-|TRBJ1-5|-|TRBV7-2
TGTGCCAGCAGCTCTGACCTGACCCTTAATCAGCCCCAGCATTTT
CASSSDLTLNQPQHF
>-|TRBJ2-7|TRBD1|TRBV7-2
TGTGCCAGCAGCTTAGGTTGGGGACAGGGGGTCCACGAGCAGTACTTC
CASSLGWGQGVHEQYF
>-|TRBJ2-1|TRBD2|TRBV9
TGTGCCAGCAGCGTAGAATTAGGGAGGGCTAGCGGGAGAATGGACGAGCAGTTCTTC
CASSVELGRASGRMDEQFF
>-|TRBJ2-1|TRBD2|TRBV7-9
TGTGCCACCAACCCGGGGGGAGGGTCGGGTGAGCAGTTCTTC
CATNPGGGSGEQFF
>-|TRBJ2-5|-|TRBV7-3
TGTGCCAGCAGCTTAAAGGGAGGCCAAGAGACCCAGTACTTC
CASSLKGGQETQYF
>-|TRBJ1-3|-|TRBV6-1
TGTGCCAGCAGTGTAAGGGAATCCCTGGGCTCTGGAAACACCATATATTTT
CASSVRESLGSGNTIYF
>-|TRBJ2-5|-|TRBV14
TGTGCCAGCAGCCAATGGACCAGGGCGGTAGAGACCCAGTACTTC
CASSQWTRAVETQYF